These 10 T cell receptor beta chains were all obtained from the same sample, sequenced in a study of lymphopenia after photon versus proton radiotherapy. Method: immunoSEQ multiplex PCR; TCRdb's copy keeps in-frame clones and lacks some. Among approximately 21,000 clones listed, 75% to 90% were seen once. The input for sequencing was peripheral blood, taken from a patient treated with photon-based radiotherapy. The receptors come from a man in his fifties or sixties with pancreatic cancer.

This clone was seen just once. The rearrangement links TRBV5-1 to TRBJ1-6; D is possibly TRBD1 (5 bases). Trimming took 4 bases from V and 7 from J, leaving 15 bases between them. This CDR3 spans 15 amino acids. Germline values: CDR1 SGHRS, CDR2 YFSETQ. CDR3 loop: CASSGDSIMNSPLHF. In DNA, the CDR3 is TGCGCCAGCAGCGGAGACAGTATCATGAATTCACCCCTCCACTTT.

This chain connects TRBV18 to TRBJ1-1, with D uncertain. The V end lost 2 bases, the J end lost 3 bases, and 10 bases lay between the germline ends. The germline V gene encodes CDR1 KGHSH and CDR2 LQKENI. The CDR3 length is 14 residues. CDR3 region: CASSPVLSDTEAFF. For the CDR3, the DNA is TGTGCCAGCTCACCAGTCCTATCAGACACTGAAGCTTTCTTT.

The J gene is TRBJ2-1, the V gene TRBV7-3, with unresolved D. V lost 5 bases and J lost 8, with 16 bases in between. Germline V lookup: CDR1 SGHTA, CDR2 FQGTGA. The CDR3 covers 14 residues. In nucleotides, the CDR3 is TGTGCCAGCAGCCCCTCACGAGCGACGGATGAGCAGTTCTTC. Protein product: CASSPSRATDEQFF.

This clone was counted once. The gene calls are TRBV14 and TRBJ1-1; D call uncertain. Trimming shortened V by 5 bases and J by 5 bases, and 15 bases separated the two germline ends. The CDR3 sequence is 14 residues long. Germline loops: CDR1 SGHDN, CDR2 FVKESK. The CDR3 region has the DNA TGTGCCAGCAGCGCGCTTGGACCGGGGACTGAAGCTTTCTTT. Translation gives CASSALGPGTEAFF.

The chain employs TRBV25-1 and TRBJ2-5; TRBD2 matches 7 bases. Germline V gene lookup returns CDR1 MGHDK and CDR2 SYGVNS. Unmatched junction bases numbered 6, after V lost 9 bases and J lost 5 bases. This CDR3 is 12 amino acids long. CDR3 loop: CASCGLGETQYF. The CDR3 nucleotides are TGTGCCAGTTGTGGACTAGGGGAGACCCAGTACTTC. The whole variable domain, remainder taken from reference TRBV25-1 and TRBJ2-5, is EADIYQTPRYLVIGTGKKITLECSQTMGHDKMYWYQQDPGMELHLIHYSYGVNSTEKGDLSSESTVSRIRTEHFPLTLESARPSHTSQYLCASCGLGETQYFGPGTRLLVL.

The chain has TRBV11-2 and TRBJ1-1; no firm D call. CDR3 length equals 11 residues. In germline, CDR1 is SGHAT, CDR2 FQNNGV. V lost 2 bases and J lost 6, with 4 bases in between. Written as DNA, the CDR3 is TGTGCCAGCAGCTTATTTGCTGAAGCTTTCTTT. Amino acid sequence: CASSLFAEAFF.

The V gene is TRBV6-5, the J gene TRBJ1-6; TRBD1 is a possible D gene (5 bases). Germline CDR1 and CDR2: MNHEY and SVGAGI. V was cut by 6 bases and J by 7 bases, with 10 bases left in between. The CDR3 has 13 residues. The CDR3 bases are TGTGCCAGCAGAAACCCAGGGAATTCACCCCTCCACTTT. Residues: CASRNPGNSPLHF.

The CDR3 sequence is CASSVASSGGASNEQFF. In DNA form, the CDR3 reads TGTGCCAGCAGCGTAGCTTCGAGCGGGGGGGCCTCTAATGAGCAGTTCTTC. This chain uses TRBV9 with TRBJ2-1, with 10 bases lining up with TRBD2. The V segment lost 0 bases and the J segment 7 bases; nucleotides outside the gene matches: 10. Germline-derived CDR1 and CDR2 are SGDLS and YYNGEE. This CDR3 spans 17 amino acids.

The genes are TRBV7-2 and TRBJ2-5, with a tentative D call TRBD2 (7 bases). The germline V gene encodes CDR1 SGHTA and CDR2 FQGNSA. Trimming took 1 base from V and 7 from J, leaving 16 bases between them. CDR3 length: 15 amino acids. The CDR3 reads CASSLVGGGRGTQYF. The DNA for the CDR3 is TGTGCCAGCAGCTTAGTTGGCGGGGGCCGCGGGACCCAGTACTTC.

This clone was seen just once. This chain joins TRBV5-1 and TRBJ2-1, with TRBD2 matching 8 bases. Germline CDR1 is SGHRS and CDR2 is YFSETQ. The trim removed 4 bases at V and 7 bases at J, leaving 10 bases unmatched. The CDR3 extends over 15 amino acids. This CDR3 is CASSPTSGGLNEQFF. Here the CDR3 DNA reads TGCGCCAGCAGCCCCACTAGCGGAGGATTAAATGAGCAGTTCTTC.